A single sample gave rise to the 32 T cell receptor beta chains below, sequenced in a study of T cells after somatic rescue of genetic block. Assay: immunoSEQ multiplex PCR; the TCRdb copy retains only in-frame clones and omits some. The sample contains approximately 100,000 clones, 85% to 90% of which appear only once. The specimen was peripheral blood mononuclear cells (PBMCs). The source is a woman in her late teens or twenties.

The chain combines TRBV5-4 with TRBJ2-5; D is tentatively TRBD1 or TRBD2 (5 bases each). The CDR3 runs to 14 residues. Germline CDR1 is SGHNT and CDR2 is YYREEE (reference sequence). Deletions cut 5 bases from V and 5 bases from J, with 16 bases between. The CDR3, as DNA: TGTGCCAGCAGTCAGACGGGGCTGGGGGAGACCCAGTACTTC. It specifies CASSQTGLGETQYF. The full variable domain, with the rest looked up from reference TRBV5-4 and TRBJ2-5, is ETGVTQSPTHLIKTRGQQVTLRCSSQSGHNTVSWYQQALGQGPQFIFQYYREEENGRGNFPPRFSGLQFPNYSSELNVNALELDDSALYLCASSQTGLGETQYFGPGTRLLVL.

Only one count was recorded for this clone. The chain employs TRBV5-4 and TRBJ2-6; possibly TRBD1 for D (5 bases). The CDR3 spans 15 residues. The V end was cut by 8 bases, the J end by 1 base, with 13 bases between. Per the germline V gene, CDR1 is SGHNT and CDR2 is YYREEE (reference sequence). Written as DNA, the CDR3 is TGTGCCAGTCGGCCAGGGCCTTCTGGGGCCAACGTCCTGACTTTC. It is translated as CASRPGPSGANVLTF.

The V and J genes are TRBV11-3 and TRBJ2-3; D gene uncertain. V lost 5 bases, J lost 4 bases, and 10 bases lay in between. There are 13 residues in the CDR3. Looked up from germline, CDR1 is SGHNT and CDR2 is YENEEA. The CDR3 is CASSPYHPDTQYF. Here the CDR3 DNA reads TGTGCCAGCAGCCCGTACCATCCAGATACGCAGTATTTT.

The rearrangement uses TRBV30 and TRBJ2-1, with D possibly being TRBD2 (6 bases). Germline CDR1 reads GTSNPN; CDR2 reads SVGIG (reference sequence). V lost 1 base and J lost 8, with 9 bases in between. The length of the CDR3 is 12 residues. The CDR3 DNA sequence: TGTGCCTGGAGTGCCCCGGGGGATGAGCAGTTCTTC. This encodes CAWSAPGDEQFF.

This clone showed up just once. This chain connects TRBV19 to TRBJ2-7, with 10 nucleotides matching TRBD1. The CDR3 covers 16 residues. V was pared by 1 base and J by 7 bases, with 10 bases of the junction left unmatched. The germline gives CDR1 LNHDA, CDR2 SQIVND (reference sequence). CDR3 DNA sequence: TGTGCCAGTAGTATAGTGGGACAGGGGACGGCGGGTGAGCAGTACTTC. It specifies CASSIVGQGTAGEQYF.

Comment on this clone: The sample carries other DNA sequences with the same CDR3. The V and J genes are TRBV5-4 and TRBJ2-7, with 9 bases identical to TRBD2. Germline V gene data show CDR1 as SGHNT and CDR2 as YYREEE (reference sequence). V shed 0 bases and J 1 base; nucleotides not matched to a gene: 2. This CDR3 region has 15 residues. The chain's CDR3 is CASSLGAGGSYEQYF. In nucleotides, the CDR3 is TGTGCCAGCAGCTTGGGGGCGGGAGGGTCCTACGAGCAGTACTTC.

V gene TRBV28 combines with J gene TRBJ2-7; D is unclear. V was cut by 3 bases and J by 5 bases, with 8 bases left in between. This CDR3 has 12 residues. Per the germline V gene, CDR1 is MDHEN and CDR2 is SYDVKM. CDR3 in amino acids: CASSLNPNEQYF. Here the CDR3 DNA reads TGTGCCAGCAGTTTGAACCCAAACGAGCAGTACTTC.

CDR3 sequence: CASSRVGQNGYTF. DNA of the CDR3: TGTGCCAGCAGCAGGGTCGGGCAGAATGGCTACACCTTC. The V and J genes are TRBV7-9 and TRBJ1-2; unclear D gene. Germline V gene sequence: CDR1 SEHNR, CDR2 FQNEAQ (reference sequence). The V gene lost 5 bases and the J gene lost 6 bases, with 13 bases spanning the gap. The CDR3 spans 13 residues.

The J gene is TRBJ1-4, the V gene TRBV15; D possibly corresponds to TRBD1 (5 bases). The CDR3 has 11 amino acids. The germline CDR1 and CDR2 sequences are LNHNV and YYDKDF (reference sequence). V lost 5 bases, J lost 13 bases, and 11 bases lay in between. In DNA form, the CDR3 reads TGTGCCACCAGCCGCGGTGGGGGACTGTTTTTT. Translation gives CATSRGGGLFF.

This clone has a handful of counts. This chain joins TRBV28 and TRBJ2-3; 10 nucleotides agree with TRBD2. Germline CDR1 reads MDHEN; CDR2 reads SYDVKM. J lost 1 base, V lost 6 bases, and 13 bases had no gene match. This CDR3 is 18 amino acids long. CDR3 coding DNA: TGTGCCAGCAGCCCTAGCGGGAGAGGAAGCTTCGGCACAGATACGCAGTATTTT. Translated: CASSPSGRGSFGTDTQYF.

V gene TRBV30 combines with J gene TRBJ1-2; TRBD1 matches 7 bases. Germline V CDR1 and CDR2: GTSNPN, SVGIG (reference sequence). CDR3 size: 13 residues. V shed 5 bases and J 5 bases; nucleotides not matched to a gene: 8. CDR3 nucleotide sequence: TGTGCCTGGGGCGGAGGGGGCAGATATGGCTACACCTTC. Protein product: CAWGGGGRYGYTF.

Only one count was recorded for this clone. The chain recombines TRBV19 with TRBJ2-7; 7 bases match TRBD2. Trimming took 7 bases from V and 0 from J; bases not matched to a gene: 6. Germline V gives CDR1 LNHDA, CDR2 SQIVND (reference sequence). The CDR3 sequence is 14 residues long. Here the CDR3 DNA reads TGTGCCAGTACCGGGCGGGGGAGCTCCTACGAGCAGTACTTC. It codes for CASTGRGSSYEQYF.

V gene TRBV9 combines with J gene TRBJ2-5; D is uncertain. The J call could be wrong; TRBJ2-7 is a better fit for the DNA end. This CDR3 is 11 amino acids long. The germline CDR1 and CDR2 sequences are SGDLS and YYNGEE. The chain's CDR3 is CASSVGDEQYF. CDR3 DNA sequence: TGTGCCAGCAGCGTAGGGGACGAGCAGTACTTC.

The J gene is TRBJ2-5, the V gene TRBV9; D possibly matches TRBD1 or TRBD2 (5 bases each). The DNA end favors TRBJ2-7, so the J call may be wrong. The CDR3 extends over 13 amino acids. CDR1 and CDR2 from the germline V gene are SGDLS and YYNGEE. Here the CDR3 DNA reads TGTGCCAGCAGCCTGGGGGAAACCTACGAGCAGTACTTC. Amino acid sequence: CASSLGETYEQYF.

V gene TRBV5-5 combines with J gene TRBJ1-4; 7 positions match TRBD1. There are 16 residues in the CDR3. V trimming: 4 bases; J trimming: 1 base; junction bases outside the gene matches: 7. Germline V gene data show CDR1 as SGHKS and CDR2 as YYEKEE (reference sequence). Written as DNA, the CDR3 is TGTGCCAGCAGCCTCGAGGGACAGTTAACTAATGAAAAACTGTTTTTT. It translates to CASSLEGQLTNEKLFF.

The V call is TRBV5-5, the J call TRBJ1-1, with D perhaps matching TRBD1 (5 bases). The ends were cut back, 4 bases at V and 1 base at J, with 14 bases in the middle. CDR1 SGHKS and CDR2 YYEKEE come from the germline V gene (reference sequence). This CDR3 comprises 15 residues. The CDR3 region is CASSRGQPKNTEAFF. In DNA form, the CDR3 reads TGTGCCAGCAGCCGGGGCCAACCGAAGAACACTGAAGCTTTCTTT.

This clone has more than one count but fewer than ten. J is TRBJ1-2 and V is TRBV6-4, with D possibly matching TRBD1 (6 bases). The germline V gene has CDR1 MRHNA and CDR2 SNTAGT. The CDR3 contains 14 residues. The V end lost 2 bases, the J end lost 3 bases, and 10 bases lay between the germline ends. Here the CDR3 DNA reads TGTGCCAGCAGTGACCCGCCAGGGGACTATGGCTACACCTTC. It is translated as CASSDPPGDYGYTF.

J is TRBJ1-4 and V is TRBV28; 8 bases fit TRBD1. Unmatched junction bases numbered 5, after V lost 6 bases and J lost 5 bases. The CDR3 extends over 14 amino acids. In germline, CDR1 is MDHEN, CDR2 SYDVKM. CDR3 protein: CASSQTGGNEKLFF. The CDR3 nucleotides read TGTGCCAGCAGCCAAACAGGGGGGAATGAAAAACTGTTTTTT.

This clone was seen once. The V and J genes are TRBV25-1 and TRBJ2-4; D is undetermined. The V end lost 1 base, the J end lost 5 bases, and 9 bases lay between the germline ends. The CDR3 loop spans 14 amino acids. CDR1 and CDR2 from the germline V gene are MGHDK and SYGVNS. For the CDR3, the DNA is TGTGCCAGCAGTGAATTCCGCCAGGAAAACATTCAGTACTTC. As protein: CASSEFRQENIQYF.

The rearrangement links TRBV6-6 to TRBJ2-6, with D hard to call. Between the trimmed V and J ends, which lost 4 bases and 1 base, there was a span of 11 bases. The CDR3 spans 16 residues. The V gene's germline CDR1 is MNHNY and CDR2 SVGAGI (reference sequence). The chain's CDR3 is CASSSPKSSGANVLTF. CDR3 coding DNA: TGTGCCAGCAGTTCGCCAAAGTCATCTGGGGCCAACGTCCTGACTTTC.

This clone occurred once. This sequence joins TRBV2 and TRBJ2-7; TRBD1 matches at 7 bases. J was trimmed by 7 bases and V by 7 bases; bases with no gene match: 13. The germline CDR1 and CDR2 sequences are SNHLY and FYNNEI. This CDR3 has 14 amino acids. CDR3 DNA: TGTGCCAGCACGGAAACCGGGACAGAAGAGGAGCAGTACTTC. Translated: CASTETGTEEEQYF.

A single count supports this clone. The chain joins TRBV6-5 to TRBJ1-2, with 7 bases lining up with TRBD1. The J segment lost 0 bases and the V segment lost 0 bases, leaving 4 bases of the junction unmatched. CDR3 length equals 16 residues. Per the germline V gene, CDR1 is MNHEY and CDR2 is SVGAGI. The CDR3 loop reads CASSYSITGANYGYTF. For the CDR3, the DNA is TGTGCCAGCAGTTACTCGATTACAGGGGCTAACTATGGCTACACCTTC.

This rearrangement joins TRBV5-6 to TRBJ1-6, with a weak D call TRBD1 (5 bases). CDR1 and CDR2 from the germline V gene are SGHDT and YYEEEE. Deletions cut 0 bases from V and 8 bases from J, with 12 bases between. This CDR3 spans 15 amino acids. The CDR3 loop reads CASSLVGTRDSPLHF. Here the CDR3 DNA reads TGTGCCAGCAGCTTGGTGGGGACCCGGGATTCACCCCTCCACTTT.

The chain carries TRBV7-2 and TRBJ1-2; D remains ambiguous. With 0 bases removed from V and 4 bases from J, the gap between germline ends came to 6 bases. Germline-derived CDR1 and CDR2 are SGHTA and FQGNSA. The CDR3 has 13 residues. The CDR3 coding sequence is TGTGCCAGCAGCTTAGCGAGCAGCTATGGCTACACCTTC. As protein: CASSLASSYGYTF.

CDR3 coding DNA: TGTGCCACCAGCTTTCGGGGAGGAACCTATGGCTACACCTTC. This gives the protein CATSFRGGTYGYTF. The V and J genes are TRBV15 and TRBJ1-2; D gene ambiguous. Trimming cost V 5 bases and J 4 bases, with 14 bases left between them. Germline-derived CDR1 and CDR2 are LNHNV and YYDKDF (reference sequence). This CDR3 is built from 14 residues. Full variable domain (missing parts from reference TRBV15 and TRBJ1-2): DAMVIQNPRYQVTQFGKPVTLSCSQTLNHNVMYWYQQKSSQAPKLLFHYYDKDFNNEADTPDNFQSRRPNTSFCFLDIRSPGLGDTAMYLCATSFRGGTYGYTFGSGTRLTVV.

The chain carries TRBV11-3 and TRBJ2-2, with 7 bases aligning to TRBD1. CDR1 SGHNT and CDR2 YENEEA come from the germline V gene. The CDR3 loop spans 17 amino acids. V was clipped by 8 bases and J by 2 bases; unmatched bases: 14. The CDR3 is CASDGGTGTDNTGELFF. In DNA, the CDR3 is TGTGCCAGCGACGGTGGGACCGGGACAGACAACACCGGGGAGCTGTTTTTT.

CDR3: CASSWSGFGETQYF. Written as DNA, the CDR3 is TGTGCCAGCAGTTGGTCGGGGTTTGGAGAGACCCAGTACTTC. The J gene is TRBJ2-5, the V gene TRBV27; a possible D gene is TRBD2 (5 bases). The ends were cut back, 4 bases at V and 4 bases at J, with 13 bases in the middle. The CDR3 spans 14 residues. CDR1 and CDR2 from the germline V gene are MNHEY and SMNVEV (reference sequence).

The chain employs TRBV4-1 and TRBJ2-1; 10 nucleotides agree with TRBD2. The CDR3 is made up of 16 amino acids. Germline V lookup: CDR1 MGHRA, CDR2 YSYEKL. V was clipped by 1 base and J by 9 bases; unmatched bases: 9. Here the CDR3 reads CASSQALAGPPGEQFF. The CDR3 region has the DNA TGCGCCAGCAGCCAAGCACTAGCGGGACCCCCAGGTGAGCAGTTCTTC.

The DNA of the CDR3 is TGTGCCTGCCTCGGGGGCTCCCAAGAGACCCAGTACTTC. As protein: CACLGGSQETQYF. The rearrangement joins TRBV30 to TRBJ2-5; D tentatively reads TRBD1 or TRBD2 (6 bases each). Germline V gene data show CDR1 as GTSNPN and CDR2 as SVGIG (reference sequence). The CDR3 covers 13 residues. V lost 6 bases and J lost 1, with 12 bases in between. The full variable domain, its missing parts supplied by reference TRBV30 and TRBJ2-5, is SQTIHQWPATLVQPVGSPLSLECTVEGTSNPNLYWYRQAAGRGLQLLFYSVGIGQISSEVPQNLSASRPQDRQFILSSKKLLLSDSGFYLCACLGGSQETQYFGPGTRLLVL.

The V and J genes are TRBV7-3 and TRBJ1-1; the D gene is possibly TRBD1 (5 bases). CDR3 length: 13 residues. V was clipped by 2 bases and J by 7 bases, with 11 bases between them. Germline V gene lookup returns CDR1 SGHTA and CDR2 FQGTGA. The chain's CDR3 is CASSLGADGEAFF. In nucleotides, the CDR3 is TGTGCCAGCAGCTTAGGGGCTGACGGTGAAGCTTTCTTT.

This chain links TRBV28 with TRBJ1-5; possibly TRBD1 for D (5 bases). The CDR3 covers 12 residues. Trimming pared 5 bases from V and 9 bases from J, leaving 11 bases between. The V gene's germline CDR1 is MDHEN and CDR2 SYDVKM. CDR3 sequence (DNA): TGTGCCAGCAGTGCCCTGGGGCGGCCCCAGCATTTT. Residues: CASSALGRPQHF.

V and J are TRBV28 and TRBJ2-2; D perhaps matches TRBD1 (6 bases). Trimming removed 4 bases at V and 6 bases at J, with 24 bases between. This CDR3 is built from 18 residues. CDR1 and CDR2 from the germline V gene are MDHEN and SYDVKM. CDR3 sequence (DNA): TGTGCCAGCAGTTCCGACTCACAGGGTCCGCTAAAGGCCGGGGAGCTGTTTTTT. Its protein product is CASSSDSQGPLKAGELFF.